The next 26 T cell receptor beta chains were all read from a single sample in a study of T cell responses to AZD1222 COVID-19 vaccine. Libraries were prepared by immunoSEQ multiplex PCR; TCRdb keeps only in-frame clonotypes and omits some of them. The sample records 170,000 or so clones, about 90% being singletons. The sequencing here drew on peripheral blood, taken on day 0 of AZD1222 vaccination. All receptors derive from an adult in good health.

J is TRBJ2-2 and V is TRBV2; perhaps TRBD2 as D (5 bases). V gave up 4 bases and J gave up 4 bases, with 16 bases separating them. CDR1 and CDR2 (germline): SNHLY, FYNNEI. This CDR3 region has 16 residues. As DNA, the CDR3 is TGTGCCAGCAGTGGGTTCGAGGGAGAAGTCACCGGGGAGCTGTTTTTT. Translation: CASSGFEGEVTGELFF.

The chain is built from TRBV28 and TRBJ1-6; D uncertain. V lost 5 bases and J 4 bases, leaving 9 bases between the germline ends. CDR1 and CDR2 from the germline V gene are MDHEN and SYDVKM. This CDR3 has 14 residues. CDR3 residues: CASSLQQYNSPLHF. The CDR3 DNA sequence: TGTGCCAGCAGTCTACAGCAATATAATTCACCCCTCCACTTT.

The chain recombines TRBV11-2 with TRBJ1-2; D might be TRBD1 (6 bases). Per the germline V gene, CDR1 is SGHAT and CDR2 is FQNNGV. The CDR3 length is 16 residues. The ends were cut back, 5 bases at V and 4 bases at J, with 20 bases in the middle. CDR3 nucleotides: TGTGCCAGCAGCCCAAACCAAGGTCAGGGGAGCTATGGCTACACCTTC. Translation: CASSPNQGQGSYGYTF.

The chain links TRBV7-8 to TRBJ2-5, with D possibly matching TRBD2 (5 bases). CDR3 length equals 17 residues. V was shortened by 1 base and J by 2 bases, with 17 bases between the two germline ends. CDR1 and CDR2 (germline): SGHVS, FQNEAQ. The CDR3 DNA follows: TGTGCCAGCAGCTTAGAGGGTGGAAGCGGATCTCAAGAGACCCAGTACTTC. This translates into CASSLEGGSGSQETQYF.

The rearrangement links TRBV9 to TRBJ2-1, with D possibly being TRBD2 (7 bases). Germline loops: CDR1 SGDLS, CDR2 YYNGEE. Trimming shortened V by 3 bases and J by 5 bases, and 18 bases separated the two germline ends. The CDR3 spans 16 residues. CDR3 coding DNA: TGTGCCAGCAGCGCCCAAGGGGGACTACGAGACAATGAGCAGTTCTTC. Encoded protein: CASSAQGGLRDNEQFF.

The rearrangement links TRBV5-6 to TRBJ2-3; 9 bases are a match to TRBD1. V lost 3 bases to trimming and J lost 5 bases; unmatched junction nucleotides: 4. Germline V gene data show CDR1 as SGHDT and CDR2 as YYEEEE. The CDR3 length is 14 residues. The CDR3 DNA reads TGTGCCAGCAGCTGGGGACAGGGTGGAGATACGCAGTATTTT. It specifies CASSWGQGGDTQYF.

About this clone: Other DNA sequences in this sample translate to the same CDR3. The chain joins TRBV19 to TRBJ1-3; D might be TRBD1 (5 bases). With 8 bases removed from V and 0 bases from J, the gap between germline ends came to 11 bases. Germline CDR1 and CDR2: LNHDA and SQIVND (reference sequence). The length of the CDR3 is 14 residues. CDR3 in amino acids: CASSTGSSGNTIYF. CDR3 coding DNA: TGTGCCAGTTCCACAGGCTCCTCTGGAAACACCATATATTTT.

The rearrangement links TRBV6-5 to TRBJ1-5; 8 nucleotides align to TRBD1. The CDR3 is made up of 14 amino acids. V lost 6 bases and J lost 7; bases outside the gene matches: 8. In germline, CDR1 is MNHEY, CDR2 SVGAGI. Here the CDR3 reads CASRDRVGNQPQHF. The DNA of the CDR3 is TGTGCCAGCAGGGACAGGGTGGGAAACCAGCCCCAGCATTTT.

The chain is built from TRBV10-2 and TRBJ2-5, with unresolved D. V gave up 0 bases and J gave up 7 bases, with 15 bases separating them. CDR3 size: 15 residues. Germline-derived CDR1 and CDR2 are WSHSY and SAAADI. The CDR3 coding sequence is TGCGCCAGCAGTGAGTCGGGTCGGAGACGGCCGACCCAGTACTTC. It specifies CASSESGRRRPTQYF.

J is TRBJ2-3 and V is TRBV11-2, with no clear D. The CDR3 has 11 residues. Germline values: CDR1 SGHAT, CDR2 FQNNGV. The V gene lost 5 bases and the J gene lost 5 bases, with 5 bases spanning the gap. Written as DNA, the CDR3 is TGTGCCAGCAGCCTTGGAGATACGCAGTATTTT. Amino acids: CASSLGDTQYF.

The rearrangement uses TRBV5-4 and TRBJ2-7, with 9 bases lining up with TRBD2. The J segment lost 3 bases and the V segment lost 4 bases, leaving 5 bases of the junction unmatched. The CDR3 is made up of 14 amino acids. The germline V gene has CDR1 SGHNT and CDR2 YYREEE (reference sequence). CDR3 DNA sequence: TGTGCCAGCAGCCCGGGACTAGCCAGCTACGAGCAGTACTTC. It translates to CASSPGLASYEQYF.

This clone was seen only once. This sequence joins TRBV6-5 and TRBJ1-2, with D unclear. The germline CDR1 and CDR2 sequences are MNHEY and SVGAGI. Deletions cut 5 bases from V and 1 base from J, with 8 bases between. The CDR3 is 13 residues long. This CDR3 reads CASSTQVNYGYTF. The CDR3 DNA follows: TGTGCCAGCAGTACCCAGGTTAACTATGGCTACACCTTC.

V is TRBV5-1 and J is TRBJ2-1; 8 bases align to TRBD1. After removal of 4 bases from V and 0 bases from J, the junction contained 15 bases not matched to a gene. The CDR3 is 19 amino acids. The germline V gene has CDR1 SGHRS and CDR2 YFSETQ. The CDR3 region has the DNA TGCGCCAGCAGCCCGGGACAGCCAGGGGGCCCCCTCTCCTACAATGAGCAGTTCTTC. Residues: CASSPGQPGGPLSYNEQFF.

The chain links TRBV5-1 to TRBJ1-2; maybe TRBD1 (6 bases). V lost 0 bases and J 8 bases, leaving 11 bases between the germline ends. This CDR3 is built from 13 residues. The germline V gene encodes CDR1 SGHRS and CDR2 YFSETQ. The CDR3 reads CASSLAGGAGYTF. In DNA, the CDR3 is TGCGCCAGCAGCTTGGCCGGGGGGGCGGGCTACACCTTC.

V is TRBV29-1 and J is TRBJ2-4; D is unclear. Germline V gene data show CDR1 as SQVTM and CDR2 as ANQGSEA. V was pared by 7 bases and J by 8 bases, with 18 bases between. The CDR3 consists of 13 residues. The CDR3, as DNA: TGCAGCGCCAACACGGCGAGTTGGGACATTCAGTACTTC. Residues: CSANTASWDIQYF.

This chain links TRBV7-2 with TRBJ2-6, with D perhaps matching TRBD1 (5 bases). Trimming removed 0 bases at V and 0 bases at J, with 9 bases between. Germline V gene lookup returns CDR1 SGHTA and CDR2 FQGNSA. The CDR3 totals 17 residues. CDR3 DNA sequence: TGTGCCAGCAGCTTAGCAGGGGATTTCTCTGGGGCCAACGTCCTGACTTTC. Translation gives CASSLAGDFSGANVLTF.

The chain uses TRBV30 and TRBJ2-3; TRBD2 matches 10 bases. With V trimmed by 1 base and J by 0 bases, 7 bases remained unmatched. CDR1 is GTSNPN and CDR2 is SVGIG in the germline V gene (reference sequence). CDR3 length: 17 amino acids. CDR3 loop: CAWSAPGTSDSTDTQYF. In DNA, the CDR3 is TGTGCCTGGAGTGCCCCCGGGACTAGCGACAGCACAGATACGCAGTATTTT.

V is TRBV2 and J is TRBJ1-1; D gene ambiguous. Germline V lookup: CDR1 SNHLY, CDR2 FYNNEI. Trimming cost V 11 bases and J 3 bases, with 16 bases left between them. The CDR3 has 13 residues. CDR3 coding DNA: TGTGCCCCCGCACAGAGGTGGGACACTGAAGCTTTCTTT. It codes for CAPAQRWDTEAFF.

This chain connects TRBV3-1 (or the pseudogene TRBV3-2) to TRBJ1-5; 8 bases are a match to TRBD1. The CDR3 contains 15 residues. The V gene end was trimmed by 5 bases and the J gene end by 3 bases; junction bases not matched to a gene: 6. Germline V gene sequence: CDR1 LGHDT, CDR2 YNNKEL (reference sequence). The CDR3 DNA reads TGTGCCAGCAGCATGACAGGGGTGGTCAATCAGCCCCAGCATTTT. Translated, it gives CASSMTGVVNQPQHF.

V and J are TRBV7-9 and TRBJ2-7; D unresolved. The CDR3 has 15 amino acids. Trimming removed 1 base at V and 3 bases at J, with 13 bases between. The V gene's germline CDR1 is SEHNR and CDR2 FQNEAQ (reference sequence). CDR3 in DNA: TGTGCCAGCAGCTTAGAGAGTCGGGCCCTCTACGAGCAGTACTTC. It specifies CASSLESRALYEQYF.

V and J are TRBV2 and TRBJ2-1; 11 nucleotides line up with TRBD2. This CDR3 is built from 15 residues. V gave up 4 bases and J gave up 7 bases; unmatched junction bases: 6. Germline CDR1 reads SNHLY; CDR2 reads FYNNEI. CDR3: CASSAQLAGVNEQFF. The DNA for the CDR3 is TGTGCCAGCAGTGCCCAACTAGCGGGAGTGAATGAGCAGTTCTTC.

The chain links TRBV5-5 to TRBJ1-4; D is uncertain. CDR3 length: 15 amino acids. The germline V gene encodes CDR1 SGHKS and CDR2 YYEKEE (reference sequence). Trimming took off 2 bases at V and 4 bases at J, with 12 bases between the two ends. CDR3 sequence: CASSLADPYNEKLFF. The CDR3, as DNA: TGTGCCAGCAGCTTAGCGGACCCCTATAATGAAAAACTGTTTTTT.

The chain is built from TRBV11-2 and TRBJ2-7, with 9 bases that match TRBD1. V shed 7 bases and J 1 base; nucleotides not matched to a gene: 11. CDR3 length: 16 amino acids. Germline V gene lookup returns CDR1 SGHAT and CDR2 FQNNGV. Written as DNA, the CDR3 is TGTGCCAGCACGGGACAGGGCACTTATTATTCCTACGAGCAGTACTTC. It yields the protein CASTGQGTYYSYEQYF.

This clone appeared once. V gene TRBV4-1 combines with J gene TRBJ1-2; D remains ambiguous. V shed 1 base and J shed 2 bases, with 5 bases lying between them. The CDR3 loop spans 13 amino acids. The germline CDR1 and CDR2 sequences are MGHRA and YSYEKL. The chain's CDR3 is CASSQVANYGYTF. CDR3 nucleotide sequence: TGCGCCAGCAGCCAAGTAGCCAACTATGGCTACACCTTC.

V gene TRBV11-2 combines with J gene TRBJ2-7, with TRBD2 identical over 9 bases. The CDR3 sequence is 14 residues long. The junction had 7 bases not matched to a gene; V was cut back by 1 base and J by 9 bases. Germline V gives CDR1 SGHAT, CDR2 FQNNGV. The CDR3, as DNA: TGTGCCAGCAGCTTAGTAGGGACTAGCTCCGGGCAGTACTTC. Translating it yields CASSLVGTSSGQYF.

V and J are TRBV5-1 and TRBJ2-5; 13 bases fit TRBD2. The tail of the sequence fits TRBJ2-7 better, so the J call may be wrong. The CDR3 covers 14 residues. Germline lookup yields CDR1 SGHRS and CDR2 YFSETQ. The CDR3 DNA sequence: TGCGCCAGCAGCGGACTAGCGGGAGAGGACGAGCAGTACTTC. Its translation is CASSGLAGEDEQYF.